The rows below give T cell receptor beta chains drawn from one sample of a study of spatial heterogeneity in lung cancer. TCRdb passed the 5' RACE reads through MiXCR, listing each CDR3 protein once. The sample gives 110,000 or so distinct CDR3 sequences, 10% to 14% of which show up once; around 24% is in the top ten. Here the sequenced sample was PBMCs, taken at follow-up. The receptor source for this set is a female donor with early-stage non-small cell lung cancer. Both conserved end residues are part of each CDR3. The D gene is left open where the match is weak. Size values are once, few and many counts, or a class for expanded clones, and some rows have none.

clone size: .
J gene: TRBJ1-1
D gene: TRBD1
V gene: TRBV7-9
CDR3 DNA: TGTGCCAGCAGCTTACTACAGGGGAGGGAAACTGAAGCTTTCTTT
CDR3 protein: CASSLLQGRETEAFF

clone size: once
J gene: TRBJ2-1
D gene: TRBD2
V gene: TRBV2
CDR3 DNA: TGTGCCAGCAACCCCGGGACTACCGACAATGAGCAGTTCTTC
CDR3 protein: CASNPGTTDNEQFF

clone size: few
J gene: TRBJ1-2
D gene: TRBD1
V gene: TRBV5-5
CDR3 DNA: TGTGCCAGCAGCCAGGACAGGGGTTCCAATGGCTACACCTTC
CDR3 protein: CASSQDRGSNGYTF

clone size: many
J gene: TRBJ1-2
D gene: .
V gene: TRBV9
CDR3 DNA: TGTGCCAGCAGCGTAGAGGCGGAAGTTAACTATGGCTACACCTTC
CDR3 protein: CASSVEAEVNYGYTF

clone size: many
J gene: TRBJ1-1
D gene: TRBD1
V gene: TRBV28
CDR3 DNA: TGTGCCTCCTGTCCCGGGACAGGGTCGACTGAAGCTTTCTTT
CDR3 protein: CASCPGTGSTEAFF

clone size: many
J gene: TRBJ2-1
D gene: TRBD2
V gene: TRBV20-1
CDR3 DNA: TGCAGTGCTAGGCTTGCTAGCGGGGGCTCCTACAATGAGCAGTTCTTC
CDR3 protein: CSARLASGGSYNEQFF

clone size: many
J gene: TRBJ2-2
D gene: .
V gene: TRBV12-3/TRBV12-4
CDR3 DNA: TGTGCCAGCATGCGCGGGACGAACACCGGGGAGCTGTTTTTT
CDR3 protein: CASMRGTNTGELFF

clone size: .
J gene: TRBJ2-3
D gene: .
V gene: TRBV28
CDR3 DNA: TGTGCCAGCAGGACCGGGGGCAGCACAGATACGCAGTATTTT
CDR3 protein: CASRTGGSTDTQYF

clone size: .
J gene: TRBJ1-5
D gene: TRBD1
V gene: TRBV29-1
CDR3 DNA: TGCAGCGTCACGACAGGGGTCGAGCCCCAGCATTTT
CDR3 protein: CSVTTGVEPQHF

clone size: .
J gene: TRBJ2-3
D gene: TRBD2
V gene: TRBV29-1
CDR3 DNA: TGCAGCGTTGCACTAGCGGGACATACAGATACGCAGTATTTT
CDR3 protein: CSVALAGHTDTQYF

clone size: .
J gene: TRBJ2-3
D gene: TRBD2
V gene: TRBV20-1
CDR3 DNA: TGCAGTGCTAGGCCCAGCGGGAGGGCCGAAGAGATGACAGATACGCAGTATTTT
CDR3 protein: CSARPSGRAEEMTDTQYF

clone size: many
J gene: TRBJ1-5
D gene: .
V gene: TRBV6-5
CDR3 DNA: TGTGCCAGCAGTTACTCCCGATGTAACCACAGACAGGTCCATAGCAATCAGCCCCAGCATTTT
CDR3 protein: CASSYSRCNHRQVHSNQPQHF

clone size: few
J gene: TRBJ2-1
D gene: TRBD1
V gene: TRBV6-1
CDR3 DNA: TGTGCCAGCAGTTCCTGGCAGGGGGCGGACAATGAGCAGTTCTTC
CDR3 protein: CASSSWQGADNEQFF

clone size: few
J gene: TRBJ2-2
D gene: .
V gene: TRBV24-1
CDR3 DNA: TGTGCCACGGGTGGCGAGCCAACCGGGGAGCTGTTTTTT
CDR3 protein: CATGGEPTGELFF

clone size: few
J gene: TRBJ2-1
D gene: .
V gene: TRBV24-1
CDR3 DNA: TGTGCCACCAGCAAGACAGGCCTCATTGAGCAGTTCTTC
CDR3 protein: CATSKTGLIEQFF

clone size: few
J gene: TRBJ2-7
D gene: TRBD2
V gene: TRBV9
CDR3 DNA: TGTGCCAGCAGCCGGGGGGGACCCTTGAATTCCTACGAGCAGTACTTC
CDR3 protein: CASSRGGPLNSYEQYF

clone size: .
J gene: TRBJ1-5
D gene: .
V gene: TRBV7-8
CDR3 DNA: TGTGCCAGCAGCTTGGGGTTCGGGAATCAGCCCCAGCATTTT
CDR3 protein: CASSLGFGNQPQHF